Following are 23 T cell receptor beta chains from one sample sequenced in a study of blood T cell repertoires in COVID-19. The table came from immunoSEQ multiplex PCR; TCRdb's copy has only in-frame clones and leaves some out. Altogether around 300,000 clones are present, 88% being singletons, with the ten largest covering 1.6%. What was sequenced was peripheral blood. The receptors shown here come from a woman younger than 45 with COVID-19, enrolled during active disease.

The chain recombines TRBV19 with TRBJ1-2, with 9 positions matching TRBD1. Germline V gives CDR1 LNHDA, CDR2 SQIVND (reference sequence). Unmatched junction bases numbered 7, after V lost 0 bases and J lost 2 bases. The CDR3 is made up of 17 amino acids. The CDR3 reads CASSIDSGTGSNYGYTF. For the CDR3, the DNA is TGTGCCAGTAGTATAGATAGTGGGACAGGGTCCAACTATGGCTACACCTTC.

Comments on this clone: At one end the junction does not follow the germline gene, possibly because of a read error. This chain uses TRBV7-9 with TRBJ1-2; the match to TRBD1 covers 7 bases. The germline V gene has CDR1 SEHNR and CDR2 FQNEAQ (reference sequence). The CDR3 is made up of 13 amino acids. The CDR3 DNA sequence: TGTGCCAGCAGCCTACAGGGACAGCCAGTACTTGTCTTC. This encodes CASSLQGQPVLVF. Filled out from reference TRBV7-9 and TRBJ1-2, the complete variable domain reads DTGVSQNPRHKITKRGQNVTFRCDPISEHNRLYWYRQTLGQGPEFLTYFQNEAQLEKSRLLSDRFSAERPKGSFSTLEIQRTEQGDSAMYLCASSLQGQPVLVFGSGTRLTVV.

The chain combines TRBV28 with TRBJ1-2, with a possible D match to TRBD1 (5 bases). CDR1 is MDHEN and CDR2 is SYDVKM in the germline V gene. V was shortened by 7 bases and J by 8 bases, with 11 bases between the two germline ends. This CDR3 is built from 11 residues. Here the CDR3 reads CASTGGYGYTF. DNA for the CDR3: TGTGCCAGCACCGGGGGGTACGGCTACACCTTC.

The chain combines TRBV16 with TRBJ1-1; tentative D call: TRBD1 (5 bases). CDR3 length: 13 amino acids. Germline V gives CDR1 KGHSY, CDR2 FQNENV. Trimming removed 1 base at V and 7 bases at J, with 10 bases between. The CDR3 sequence is CASSQFSGGEAFF. CDR3 DNA sequence: TGTGCCAGCAGCCAATTTTCGGGGGGTGAAGCTTTCTTT. Drawing the rest from reference TRBV16 and TRBJ1-1, the complete variable domain is GEEVAQTPKHLVRGEGQKAKLYCAPIKGHSYVFWYQQVLKNEFKFLISFQNENVFDETGMPKERFSAKCLPNSPCSLEIQATKLEDSAVYFCASSQFSGGEAFFGQGTRLTVV.

CDR3 loop: CASSGSGGAYNEQFF. In DNA form, the CDR3 reads TGTGCCAGCAGTGGTAGCGGGGGGGCGTACAATGAGCAGTTCTTC. This rearrangement joins TRBV5-4 to TRBJ2-1; 11 bases map to TRBD2. Germline V gene lookup returns CDR1 SGHNT and CDR2 YYREEE (reference sequence). J was trimmed by 4 bases and V by 5 bases; bases with no gene match: 5. This CDR3 has 15 amino acids.

This chain links TRBV29-1 with TRBJ2-5; tentatively, D is TRBD2 (6 bases). CDR3 length equals 13 residues. From germline, CDR1 is SQVTM and CDR2 ANQGSEA. The ends were cut back, 1 base at V and 5 bases at J, with 11 bases in the middle. Here the CDR3 DNA reads TGCAGCGTTGAAGTTGCGGGGTTTGAGACCCAGTACTTC. Its protein is CSVEVAGFETQYF.

The V and J genes are TRBV7-9 and TRBJ1-3; D not certain. V lost 2 bases to trimming and J lost 8 bases, with 13 bases between them. The length of the CDR3 is 14 residues. Germline V gene lookup returns CDR1 SEHNR and CDR2 FQNEAQ (reference sequence). In DNA, the CDR3 is TGTGCCAGCAGCTTATCATTCCGACGGGACACCATATATTTT. Residues: CASSLSFRRDTIYF.

The rearrangement joins TRBV4-2 to TRBJ1-4; 7 positions match TRBD1. The trim removed 3 bases at V and 2 bases at J, leaving 3 bases unmatched. This CDR3 has 15 amino acids. CDR1 is LGHNA and CDR2 is YNFKEQ in the germline V gene. In DNA, the CDR3 is TGTGCCAGCAGCCAGGACAGGCCGACTAATGAAAAACTGTTTTTT. This translates into CASSQDRPTNEKLFF.

The chain uses TRBV3-1 (or the pseudogene TRBV3-2) and TRBJ2-5, with 8 bases matching TRBD2. This CDR3 region has 17 residues. Losses at the gene ends were 3 bases for V and 5 bases for J; bases not matched to a gene: 14. The V gene's germline CDR1 is LGHDT and CDR2 YNNKEL (reference sequence). CDR3: CASSHPPGPGGDETQYF. In DNA form, the CDR3 reads TGTGCCAGCAGCCACCCTCCGGGGCCGGGGGGGGATGAGACCCAGTACTTC.

The chain couples TRBV3-1 (or the pseudogene TRBV3-2) to TRBJ2-5; the match to TRBD2 covers 9 bases. This CDR3 contains 16 residues. The V gene end was trimmed by 1 base and the J gene end by 2 bases; junction bases not matched to a gene: 5. The germline gives CDR1 LGHDT, CDR2 YNNKEL (reference sequence). CDR3: CASSQGAAGGQETQYF. CDR3 DNA: TGTGCCAGCAGCCAAGGGGCTGCGGGGGGGCAAGAGACCCAGTACTTC.

V usage is TRBV30 and J usage is TRBJ1-3; a possible D gene is TRBD1 (5 bases). There are 14 residues in the CDR3. V was cut by 5 bases and J by 0 bases, with 11 bases left in between. CDR1 and CDR2 (germline): GTSNPN, SVGIG (reference sequence). In nucleotides, the CDR3 is TGTGCCTGGCTGGGACTGCCCTCTGGAAACACCATATATTTT. It translates to CAWLGLPSGNTIYF. The variable domain in full, with the rest retrieved from reference TRBV30 and TRBJ1-3, is SQTIHQWPATLVQPVGSPLSLECTVEGTSNPNLYWYRQAAGRGLQLLFYSVGIGQISSEVPQNLSASRPQDRQFILSSKKLLLSDSGFYLCAWLGLPSGNTIYFGEGSWLTVV.

This chain uses TRBV9 with TRBJ2-3, with D possibly matching TRBD2 (5 bases). CDR3 size: 13 residues. Looked up from germline, CDR1 is SGDLS and CDR2 is YYNGEE. Trimming shortened V by 4 bases and J by 3 bases, and 9 bases separated the two germline ends. CDR3 in DNA: TGTGCCAGCAGCCCCCGACTAACAGATACGCAGTATTTT. It is translated as CASSPRLTDTQYF. The whole variable domain, remainder taken from reference TRBV9 and TRBJ2-3, is DSGVTQTPKHLITATGQRVTLRCSPRSGDLSVYWYQQSLDQGLQFLIQYYNGEERAKGNILERFSAQQFPDLHSELNLSSLELGDSALYFCASSPRLTDTQYFGPGTRLTVL.

This clone showed up just a few times. The chain employs TRBV29-1 and TRBJ2-5; 9 nucleotides agree with TRBD2. CDR1 and CDR2 from the germline V gene are SQVTM and ANQGSEA. Unmatched junction bases numbered 4, after V lost 4 bases and J lost 4 bases. This CDR3 is 13 amino acids long. This chain's CDR3 is CSVGAGGLETQYF. The DNA of the CDR3 is TGCAGCGTTGGGGCGGGGGGGCTAGAGACCCAGTACTTC.

On this clone: This may be a read error, as it is one base from a much larger clone. This chain connects TRBV27 to TRBJ1-2; 10 bases are shared with TRBD1. Trimming cost V 6 bases and J 7 bases; bases outside gene matches: 2. The length of the CDR3 is 12 residues. Per the germline V gene, CDR1 is MNHEY and CDR2 is SMNVEV (reference sequence). CDR3 sequence reads: CASRTGGSGYTF. In DNA form, the CDR3 reads TGTGCCAGCAGGACAGGGGGCTCTGGCTACACCTTC.

The V call is TRBV15, the J call TRBJ1-4; TRBD1 agrees at 7 bases. With V trimmed by 5 bases and J by 4 bases, 7 bases remained unmatched. Germline V gene lookup returns CDR1 LNHNV and CDR2 YYDKDF (reference sequence). The CDR3 contains 15 residues. DNA for the CDR3: TGTGCCACCAGCCCACCGGGACAGCTTAATGAAAAACTGTTTTTT. It specifies CATSPPGQLNEKLFF.

This chain connects TRBV10-3 to TRBJ1-5, with 7 bases identical to TRBD1. The germline gives CDR1 ENHRY, CDR2 SYGVKD. Trimming removed 3 bases from V and 9 bases from J; junction bases left unmatched: 8. The CDR3 runs to 14 residues. Written as DNA, the CDR3 is TGTGCCATCAGTGAAACAGGGGAGCCAGGGCCCCAGCATTTT. Protein product: CAISETGEPGPQHF.

V and J are TRBV12-3 or TRBV12-4 and TRBJ1-2; D unclear. The CDR3 runs 13 residues. V was trimmed by 2 bases and J by 10 bases, leaving 14 bases between them. CDR3 DNA: TGTGCCAGCAGTTTAATCTCCGGTCAGGCCTACACCTTC. Residues: CASSLISGQAYTF.

The rearrangement uses TRBV14 and TRBJ2-1; TRBD2 matches 11 bases. The junction had 2 bases not matched to a gene; V was cut back by 6 bases and J by 4 bases. CDR3 size: 14 residues. The germline CDR1 and CDR2 sequences are SGHDN and FVKESK. CDR3 in DNA: TGTGCCAGCAGTGGACTAGCGGGTTACAATGAGCAGTTCTTC. Translating it yields CASSGLAGYNEQFF.

V usage is TRBV5-1 and J usage is TRBJ1-6, with D perhaps matching TRBD1 (5 bases). The CDR3 spans 15 residues. Germline V gene data show CDR1 as SGHRS and CDR2 as YFSETQ. V lost 4 bases and J lost 6, with 14 bases in between. CDR3 sequence: CASSPGSRTNSPLHF. DNA for the CDR3: TGCGCCAGCAGCCCAGGGTCAAGGACTAATTCACCCCTCCACTTT.

V usage is TRBV5-4 and J usage is TRBJ1-5, with D unresolved. The ends were cut back, 4 bases at V and 4 bases at J, with 21 bases in the middle. The germline gives CDR1 SGHNT, CDR2 YYREEE (reference sequence). CDR3 size: 17 residues. CDR3 sequence: CASSTGKESLANQPQHF. The CDR3 DNA is TGTGCCAGCAGCACCGGAAAGGAATCCTTAGCGAATCAGCCCCAGCATTTT.

The V call is TRBV2, the J call TRBJ2-3; D is possibly TRBD2 (6 bases). Germline V gene sequence: CDR1 SNHLY, CDR2 FYNNEI. Trimming shortened V by 2 bases and J by 6 bases, and 18 bases separated the two germline ends. The CDR3 spans 16 residues. The CDR3 spells CASSERRVRWPDTQYF. As DNA, the CDR3 is TGTGCCAGCAGTGAAAGGAGGGTGAGGTGGCCCGATACGCAGTATTTT.

The chain joins TRBV7-2 to TRBJ1-3; TRBD1 is a possible D gene (6 bases). Between the trimmed V and J ends, which lost 4 bases and 2 bases, there was a span of 9 bases. Germline CDR1 reads SGHTA; CDR2 reads FQGNSA. CDR3 length: 14 residues. CDR3 nucleotides: TGTGCCAGCAGCTCAACAGGGACTGGAAACACCATATATTTT. The encoded protein is CASSSTGTGNTIYF.

This clone was detected only a few times. This chain uses TRBV19 with TRBJ1-2, with D possibly TRBD1 on 5 matching bases. The germline CDR1 and CDR2 sequences are LNHDA and SQIVND (reference sequence). This CDR3 is built from 15 residues. The V end was cut by 5 bases, the J end by 5 bases, with 18 bases between. The CDR3 DNA is TGTGCCAGTAGTCCTCCACGCAGGGCCCAATATGGCTACACCTTC. It codes for CASSPPRRAQYGYTF.